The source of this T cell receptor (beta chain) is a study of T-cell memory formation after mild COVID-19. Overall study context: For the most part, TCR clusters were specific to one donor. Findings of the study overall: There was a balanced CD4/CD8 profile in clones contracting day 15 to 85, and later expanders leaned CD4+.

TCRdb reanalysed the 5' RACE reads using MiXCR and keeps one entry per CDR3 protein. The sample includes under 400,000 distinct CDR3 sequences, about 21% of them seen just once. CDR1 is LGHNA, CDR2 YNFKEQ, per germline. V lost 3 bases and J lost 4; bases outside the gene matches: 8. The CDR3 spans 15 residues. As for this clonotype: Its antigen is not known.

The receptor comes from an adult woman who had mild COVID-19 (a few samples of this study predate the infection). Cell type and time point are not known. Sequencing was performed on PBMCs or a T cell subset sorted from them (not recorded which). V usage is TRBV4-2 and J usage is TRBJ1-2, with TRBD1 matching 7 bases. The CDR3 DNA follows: TGTGCCAGCAGCCAGATCGAGGGGGCAGGCTATGGCTACACCTTC. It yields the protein CASSQIEGAGYGYTF.